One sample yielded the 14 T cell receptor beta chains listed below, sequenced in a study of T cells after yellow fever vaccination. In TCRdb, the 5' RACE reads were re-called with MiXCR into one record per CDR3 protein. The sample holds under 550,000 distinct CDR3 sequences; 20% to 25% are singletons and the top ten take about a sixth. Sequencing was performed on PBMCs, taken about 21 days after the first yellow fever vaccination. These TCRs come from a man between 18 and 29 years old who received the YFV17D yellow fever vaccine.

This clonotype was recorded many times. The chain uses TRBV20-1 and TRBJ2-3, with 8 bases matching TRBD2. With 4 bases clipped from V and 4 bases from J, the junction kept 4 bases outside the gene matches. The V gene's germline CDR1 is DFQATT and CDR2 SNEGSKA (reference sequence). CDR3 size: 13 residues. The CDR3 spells CSAMAGGADTQYF. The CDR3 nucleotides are TGCAGTGCTATGGCGGGGGGAGCAGATACGCAGTATTTT.

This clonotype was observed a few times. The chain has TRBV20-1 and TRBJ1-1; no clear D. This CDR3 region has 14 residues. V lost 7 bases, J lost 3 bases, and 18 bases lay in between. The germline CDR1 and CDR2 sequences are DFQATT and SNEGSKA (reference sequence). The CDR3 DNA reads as TGCAGTGTAATAAGGTCGGACGGGTACACTGAAGCTTTCTTT. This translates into CSVIRSDGYTEAFF.

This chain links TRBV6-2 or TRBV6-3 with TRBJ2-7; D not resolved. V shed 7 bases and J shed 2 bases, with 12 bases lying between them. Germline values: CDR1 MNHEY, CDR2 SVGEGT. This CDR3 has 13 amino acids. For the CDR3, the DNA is TGTGCCAGCATGTTCACCACCGCCTACGAGCAGTACTTC. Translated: CASMFTTAYEQYF.

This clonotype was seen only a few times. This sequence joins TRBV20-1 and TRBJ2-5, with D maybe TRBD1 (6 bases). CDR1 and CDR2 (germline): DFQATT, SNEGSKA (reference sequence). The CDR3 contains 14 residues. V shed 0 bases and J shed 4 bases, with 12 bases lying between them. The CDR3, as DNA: TGCAGTGCTAGAGACCTCAGGGGATCAGAGACCCAGTACTTC. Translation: CSARDLRGSETQYF.

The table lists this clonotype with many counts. The chain's CDR3 is CASSLLSADYNEQFF. As DNA, the CDR3 is TGCGCCAGCAGCTTGCTATCCGCGGATTACAATGAGCAGTTCTTC. J is TRBJ2-1 and V is TRBV5-1; unclear D gene. The V end was cut by 1 base, the J end by 4 bases, with 12 bases between. Germline lookup yields CDR1 SGHRS and CDR2 YFSETQ. CDR3 length equals 15 residues.

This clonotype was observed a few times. DNA for the CDR3: TGCAGTGCTAGAGCCCGGGGGGTTTACGGGGAGCTGTTTTTT. Translation: CSARARGVYGELFF. This chain connects TRBV20-1 to TRBJ2-2; 7 nucleotides align to TRBD2. Germline trimming cut 1 base from V and 7 bases from J; bases unmatched to any gene: 6. The CDR3 is made up of 14 amino acids. Germline-derived CDR1 and CDR2 are DFQATT and SNEGSKA (reference sequence).

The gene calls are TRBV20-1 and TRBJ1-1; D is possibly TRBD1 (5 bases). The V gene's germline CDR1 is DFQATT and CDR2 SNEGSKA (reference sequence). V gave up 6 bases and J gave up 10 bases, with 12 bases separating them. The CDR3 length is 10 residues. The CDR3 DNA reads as TGCAGTGCGAGGGGTTTAGGAGCTTTCTTT. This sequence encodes CSARGLGAFF.

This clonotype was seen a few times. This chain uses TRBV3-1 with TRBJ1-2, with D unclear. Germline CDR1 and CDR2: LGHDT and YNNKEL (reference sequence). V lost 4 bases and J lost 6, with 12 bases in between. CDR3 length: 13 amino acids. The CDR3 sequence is CASSRPGGHGYTF. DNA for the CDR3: TGTGCCAGCAGCCGACCCGGAGGCCATGGCTACACCTTC.

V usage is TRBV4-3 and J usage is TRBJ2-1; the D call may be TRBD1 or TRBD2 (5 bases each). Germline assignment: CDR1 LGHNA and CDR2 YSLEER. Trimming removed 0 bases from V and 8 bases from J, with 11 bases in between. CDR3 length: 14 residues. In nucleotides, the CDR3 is TGCGCCAGCAGCCAAGATCTTGGGGGTTATGAGCAGTTCTTC. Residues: CASSQDLGGYEQFF.

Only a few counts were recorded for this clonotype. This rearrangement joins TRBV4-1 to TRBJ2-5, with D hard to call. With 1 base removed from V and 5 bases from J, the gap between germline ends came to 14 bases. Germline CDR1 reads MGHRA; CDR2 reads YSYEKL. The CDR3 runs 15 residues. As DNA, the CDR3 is TGCGCCAGCAGCCAAGCGCTGGCCAAAGGGGAGACCCAGTACTTC. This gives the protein CASSQALAKGETQYF.

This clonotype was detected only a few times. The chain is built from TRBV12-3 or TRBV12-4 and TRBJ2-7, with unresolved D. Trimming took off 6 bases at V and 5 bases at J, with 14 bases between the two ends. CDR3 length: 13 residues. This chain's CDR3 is CASRVTGSDEQYF. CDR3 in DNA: TGTGCCAGCAGGGTAACCGGCTCGGACGAGCAGTACTTC.

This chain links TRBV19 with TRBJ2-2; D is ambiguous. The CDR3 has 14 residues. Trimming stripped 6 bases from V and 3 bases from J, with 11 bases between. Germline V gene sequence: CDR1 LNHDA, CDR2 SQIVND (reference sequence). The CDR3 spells CASSTWADTGELFF. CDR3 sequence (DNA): TGTGCCAGTAGCACCTGGGCTGACACCGGGGAGCTGTTTTTT.

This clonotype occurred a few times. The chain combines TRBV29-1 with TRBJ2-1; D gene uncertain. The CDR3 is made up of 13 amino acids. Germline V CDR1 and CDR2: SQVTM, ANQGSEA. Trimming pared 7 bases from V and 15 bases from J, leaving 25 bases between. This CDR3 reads CSAVPARPRGLFF. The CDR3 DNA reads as TGCAGCGCTGTTCCAGCCAGGCCGCGTGGCTTGTTCTTC.

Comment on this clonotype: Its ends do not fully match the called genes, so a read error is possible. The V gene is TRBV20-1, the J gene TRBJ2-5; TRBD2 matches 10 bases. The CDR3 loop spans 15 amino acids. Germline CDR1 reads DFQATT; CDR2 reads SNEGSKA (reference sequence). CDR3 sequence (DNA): TGTAGTGCTAGGGAAACTAGCGGGGCTCAAGAGACCCAGTACTTC. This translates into CSARETSGAQETQYF.